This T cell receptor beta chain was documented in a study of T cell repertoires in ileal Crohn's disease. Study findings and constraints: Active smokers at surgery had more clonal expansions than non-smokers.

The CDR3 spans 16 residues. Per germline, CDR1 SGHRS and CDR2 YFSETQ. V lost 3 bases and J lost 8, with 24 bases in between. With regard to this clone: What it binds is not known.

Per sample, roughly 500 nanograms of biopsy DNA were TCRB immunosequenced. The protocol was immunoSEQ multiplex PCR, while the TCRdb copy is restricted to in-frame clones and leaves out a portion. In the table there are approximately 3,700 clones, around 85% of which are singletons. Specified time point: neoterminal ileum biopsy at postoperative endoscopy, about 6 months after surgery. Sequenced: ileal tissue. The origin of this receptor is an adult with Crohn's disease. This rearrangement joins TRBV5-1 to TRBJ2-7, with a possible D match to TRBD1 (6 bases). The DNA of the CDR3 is TGCGCCAGCAGCTCGTTTAACAGGGAAGTTTTGTCCCAGCAGTACTTC. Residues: CASSSFNREVLSQQYF.